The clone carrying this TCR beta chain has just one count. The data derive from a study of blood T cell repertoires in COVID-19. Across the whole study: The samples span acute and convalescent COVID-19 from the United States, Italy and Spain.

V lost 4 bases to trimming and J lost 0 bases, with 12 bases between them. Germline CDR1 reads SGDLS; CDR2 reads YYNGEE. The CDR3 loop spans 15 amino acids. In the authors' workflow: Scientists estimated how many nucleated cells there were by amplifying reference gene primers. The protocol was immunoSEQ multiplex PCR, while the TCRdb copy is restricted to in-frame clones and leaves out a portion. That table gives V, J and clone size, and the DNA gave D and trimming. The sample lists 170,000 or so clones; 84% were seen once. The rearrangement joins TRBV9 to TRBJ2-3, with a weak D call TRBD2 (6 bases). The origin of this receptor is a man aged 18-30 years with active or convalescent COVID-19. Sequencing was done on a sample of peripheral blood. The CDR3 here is CASSPSGVSTDTQYF. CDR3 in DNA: TGTGCCAGCAGCCCGTCGGGGGTTAGCACAGATACGCAGTATTTT.